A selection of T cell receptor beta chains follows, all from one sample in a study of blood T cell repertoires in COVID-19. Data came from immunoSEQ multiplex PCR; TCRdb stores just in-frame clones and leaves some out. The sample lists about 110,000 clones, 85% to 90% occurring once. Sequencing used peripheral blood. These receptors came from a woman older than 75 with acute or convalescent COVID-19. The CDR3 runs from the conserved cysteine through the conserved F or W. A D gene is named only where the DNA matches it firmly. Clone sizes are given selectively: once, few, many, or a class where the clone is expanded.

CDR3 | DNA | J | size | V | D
CASSLGPVPVTGELFF | TGTGCCAGCAGCCTGGGGCCCGTACCAGTCACCGGGGAGCTGTTTTTT | TRBJ2-2 | NA | TRBV7-6 | NA
CASSPGSTGVGYEKLFF | TGCGCCAGCAGCCCCGGGTCGACAGGGGTTGGTTATGAAAAACTGTTTTTT | TRBJ1-4 | NA | TRBV4-1 | TRBD1
CASSLVLAGSTDTQYF | TGTGCCAGCAGCTTGGTTCTAGCGGGGAGCACAGATACGCAGTATTTT | TRBJ2-3 | NA | TRBV5-5 | TRBD2
CAIGRGGEQFF | TGTGCCATCGGCCGGGGGGGTGAGCAGTTCTTC | TRBJ2-1 | NA | TRBV28 | TRBD2
CASSRGGFNQPQHF | TGTGCCAGCAGCCGCGGGGGCTTTAATCAGCCCCAGCATTTT | TRBJ1-5 | NA | TRBV5-5 | NA
CASSPTGTVNSPLHF | TGTGCCAGCTCACCAACCGGGACAGTAAATTCACCCCTCCACTTT | TRBJ1-6 | NA | TRBV18 | TRBD1
CASSWGGSGPYNEQFF | TGTGCCAGCAGCTGGGGAGGGAGCGGCCCCTACAATGAGCAGTTCTTC | TRBJ2-1 | NA | TRBV7-2 | TRBD2
CASTEIDSYLAKNIQYF | TGTGCCAGCACCGAAATAGACTCATACCTAGCCAAAAACATTCAGTACTTC | TRBJ2-4 | NA | TRBV11-2 | NA
CASSPSPPQGTYGYTF | TGTGCCAGCTCACCAAGCCCTCCGCAGGGAACCTATGGCTACACCTTC | TRBJ1-2 | NA | TRBV18 | NA
CASSFRDRNQPQHF | TGTGCCAGCAGCTTTAGGGACAGAAATCAGCCCCAGCATTTT | TRBJ1-5 | NA | TRBV12-1 | NA
CASSLGDSPNEKLFF | TGTGCCAGCAGCTTGGGGGACAGTCCTAATGAAAAACTGTTTTTT | TRBJ1-4 | NA | TRBV5-4 | TRBD1
CASSLESGGNTEAFF | TGTGCCAGCAGCTTAGAGTCCGGAGGGAACACTGAAGCTTTCTTT | TRBJ1-1 | NA | TRBV7-6 | NA
CASQSGGFDHTGELFF | TGTGCCAGCCAAAGCGGGGGGTTTGATCACACCGGGGAGCTGTTTTTT | TRBJ2-2 | NA | TRBV13 | TRBD2
CASSSGQGHEQYF | TGCGCCAGCAGCTCGGGACAGGGCCACGAGCAGTACTTC | TRBJ2-7 | NA | TRBV5-1 | TRBD1
CASSLGTGRDSPLHF | TGTGCCAGCAGCTTAGGGACAGGGAGGGATTCACCCCTCCACTTT | TRBJ1-6 | NA | TRBV7-9 | TRBD1
CASSPVGAEAFF | TGCGCCAGCAGCCCGGTCGGGGCTGAAGCTTTCTTT | TRBJ1-1 | NA | TRBV4-1 | NA
CASRLAGYNYGYTF | TGCGCCAGCAGATTGGCAGGATATAACTATGGCTACACCTTC | TRBJ1-2 | NA | TRBV5-1 | NA
CASSLGLLTFGSPNTEAFF | TGCGCCAGCAGCTTGGGATTGTTGACATTCGGCTCTCCGAACACTGAAGCTTTCTTT | TRBJ1-1 | once | TRBV5-1 | NA
CASSLQGAVGEAFF | TGCGCCAGCAGCTTACAGGGGGCGGTAGGTGAAGCTTTCTTT | TRBJ1-1 | NA | TRBV5-1 | TRBD1
CASSFQGELNQPQHF | TGTGCCAGCAGTTTTCAGGGCGAACTTAATCAGCCCCAGCATTTT | TRBJ1-5 | NA | TRBV6-2/TRBV6-3 | NA
CASSLGASSYEQYF | TGTGCCAGCAGCTTAGGTGCTAGCTCCTACGAGCAGTACTTC | TRBJ2-7 | NA | TRBV11-2 | NA
CASIPLRGQSVGSGYTF | TGTGCCAGCATCCCTCTCAGGGGGCAGTCAGTAGGGAGTGGCTACACCTTC | TRBJ1-2 | NA | TRBV28 | TRBD1
CASSQGRGQVYGYTF | TGCGCCAGCAGCCAAGGCAGGGGGCAGGTCTATGGCTACACCTTC | TRBJ1-2 | NA | TRBV4-3 | TRBD1
CASSRDSHTEAFF | TGTGCCAGCAGCCGGGACAGCCACACTGAAGCTTTCTTT | TRBJ1-1 | NA | TRBV6-4 | TRBD1
CASSQGTNGELFF | TGTGCCAGCAGCCAAGGGACTAACGGGGAGCTGTTTTTT | TRBJ2-2 | NA | TRBV7-3 | TRBD2
CASSYSPGSPLHF | TGTGCCAGCAGTTACTCCCCGGGGTCACCCCTCCACTTT | TRBJ1-6 | NA | TRBV6-5 | NA
CASSLADSTGGTQYF | TGTGCCAGCAGCTTAGCCGACAGTACGGGGGGAACGCAGTATTTT | TRBJ2-3 | NA | TRBV11-2 | TRBD2
CATTPGVASTEAFF | TGTGCCACCACCCCGGGGGTGGCAAGCACTGAAGCTTTCTTT | TRBJ1-1 | NA | TRBV19 | NA
CASSLSGGSSYNEQFF | TGTGCCAGCAGCCTTAGCGGGGGCAGCTCCTACAATGAGCAGTTCTTC | TRBJ2-1 | NA | TRBV5-8 | TRBD2
CASGPGGGGYTF | TGTGCCAGCGGACCGGGAGGGGGCGGCTACACCTTC | TRBJ1-2 | once | TRBV6-5 | TRBD1
CASSLEDRALRTDTQYF | TGTGCCAGCAGCTTAGAGGACAGGGCACTCCGCACAGATACGCAGTATTTT | TRBJ2-3 | NA | TRBV7-6 | TRBD1
CASSKSNYGYTF | TGTGCCAGCAGCAAATCAAACTATGGCTACACCTTC | TRBJ1-2 | NA | TRBV21-1 | NA
CASRGAGNTIYF | TGTGCCAGCAGGGGAGCTGGAAACACCATATATTTT | TRBJ1-3 | NA | TRBV27 | NA
CATSDLLGATVDTQYF | TGTGCCACCAGTGATTTGTTGGGGGCCACAGTAGATACGCAGTATTTT | TRBJ2-3 | NA | TRBV24-1 | NA
CASSSRGLAGSTDTQYF | TGTGCCAGCAGCAGTCGCGGACTAGCGGGGAGCACAGATACGCAGTATTTT | TRBJ2-3 | NA | TRBV7-9 | TRBD2
CASSSRGANEKLFF | TGCGCCAGCAGTTCCCGGGGGGCTAATGAAAAACTGTTTTTT | TRBJ1-4 | NA | TRBV10-2 | NA
CASVALYEQYF | TGTGCCAGCGTCGCGTTGTACGAGCAGTACTTC | TRBJ2-7 | NA | TRBV2 | NA
CASSQGGPGQGGSNQPQHF | TGTGCCAGCAGCCAAGGGGGCCCGGGACAGGGTGGGAGCAATCAGCCCCAGCATTTT | TRBJ1-5 | NA | TRBV3-1/TRBV3-2 | TRBD1
CASRGQGSSYEQYF | TGTGCCAGCAGAGGGCAGGGTTCATCCTACGAGCAGTACTTC | TRBJ2-7 | NA | TRBV28 | NA
CASSYLVGAAYGYTF | TGTGCCAGCAGTTACCTCGTGGGGGCGGCGTATGGCTACACCTTC | TRBJ1-2 | NA | TRBV6-5 | NA
CASNGQGKGYTF | TGTGCCAGCAACGGACAGGGGAAGGGCTACACCTTC | TRBJ1-2 | NA | TRBV2 | TRBD1
CASSYQDEKLFF | TGTGCCAGCAGTTACCAGGATGAAAAACTGTTTTTT | TRBJ1-4 | NA | TRBV6-6 | NA
CASSIEPSGGVSTDTQYF | TGTGCCAGTAGTATAGAACCCAGCGGGGGCGTTAGCACAGATACGCAGTATTTT | TRBJ2-3 | NA | TRBV19 | TRBD2
CASSQDQGFLPLHF | TGCGCCAGCAGCCAAGACCAGGGCTTTCTACCCCTCCACTTT | TRBJ1-6 | NA | TRBV4-3 | NA
CASSSGGQDSNQPQHF | TGTGCCAGCAGTTCTGGCGGACAAGATAGCAATCAGCCCCAGCATTTT | TRBJ1-5 | few | TRBV6-9 | NA
CASSQDTGGQPQHF | TGTGCCAGCAGCCAAGATACAGGGGGTCAGCCCCAGCATTTT | TRBJ1-5 | NA | TRBV3-1/TRBV3-2 | TRBD1
CASSRDRWYTEAFF | TGTGCCAGCAGCAGGGACAGGTGGTATACTGAAGCTTTCTTT | TRBJ1-1 | NA | TRBV5-5 | TRBD1
CASSLAPQGLITDTQYF | TGTGCCAGCAGCTTAGCGCCTCAGGGGCTAATCACAGATACGCAGTATTTT | TRBJ2-3 | NA | TRBV7-2 | NA